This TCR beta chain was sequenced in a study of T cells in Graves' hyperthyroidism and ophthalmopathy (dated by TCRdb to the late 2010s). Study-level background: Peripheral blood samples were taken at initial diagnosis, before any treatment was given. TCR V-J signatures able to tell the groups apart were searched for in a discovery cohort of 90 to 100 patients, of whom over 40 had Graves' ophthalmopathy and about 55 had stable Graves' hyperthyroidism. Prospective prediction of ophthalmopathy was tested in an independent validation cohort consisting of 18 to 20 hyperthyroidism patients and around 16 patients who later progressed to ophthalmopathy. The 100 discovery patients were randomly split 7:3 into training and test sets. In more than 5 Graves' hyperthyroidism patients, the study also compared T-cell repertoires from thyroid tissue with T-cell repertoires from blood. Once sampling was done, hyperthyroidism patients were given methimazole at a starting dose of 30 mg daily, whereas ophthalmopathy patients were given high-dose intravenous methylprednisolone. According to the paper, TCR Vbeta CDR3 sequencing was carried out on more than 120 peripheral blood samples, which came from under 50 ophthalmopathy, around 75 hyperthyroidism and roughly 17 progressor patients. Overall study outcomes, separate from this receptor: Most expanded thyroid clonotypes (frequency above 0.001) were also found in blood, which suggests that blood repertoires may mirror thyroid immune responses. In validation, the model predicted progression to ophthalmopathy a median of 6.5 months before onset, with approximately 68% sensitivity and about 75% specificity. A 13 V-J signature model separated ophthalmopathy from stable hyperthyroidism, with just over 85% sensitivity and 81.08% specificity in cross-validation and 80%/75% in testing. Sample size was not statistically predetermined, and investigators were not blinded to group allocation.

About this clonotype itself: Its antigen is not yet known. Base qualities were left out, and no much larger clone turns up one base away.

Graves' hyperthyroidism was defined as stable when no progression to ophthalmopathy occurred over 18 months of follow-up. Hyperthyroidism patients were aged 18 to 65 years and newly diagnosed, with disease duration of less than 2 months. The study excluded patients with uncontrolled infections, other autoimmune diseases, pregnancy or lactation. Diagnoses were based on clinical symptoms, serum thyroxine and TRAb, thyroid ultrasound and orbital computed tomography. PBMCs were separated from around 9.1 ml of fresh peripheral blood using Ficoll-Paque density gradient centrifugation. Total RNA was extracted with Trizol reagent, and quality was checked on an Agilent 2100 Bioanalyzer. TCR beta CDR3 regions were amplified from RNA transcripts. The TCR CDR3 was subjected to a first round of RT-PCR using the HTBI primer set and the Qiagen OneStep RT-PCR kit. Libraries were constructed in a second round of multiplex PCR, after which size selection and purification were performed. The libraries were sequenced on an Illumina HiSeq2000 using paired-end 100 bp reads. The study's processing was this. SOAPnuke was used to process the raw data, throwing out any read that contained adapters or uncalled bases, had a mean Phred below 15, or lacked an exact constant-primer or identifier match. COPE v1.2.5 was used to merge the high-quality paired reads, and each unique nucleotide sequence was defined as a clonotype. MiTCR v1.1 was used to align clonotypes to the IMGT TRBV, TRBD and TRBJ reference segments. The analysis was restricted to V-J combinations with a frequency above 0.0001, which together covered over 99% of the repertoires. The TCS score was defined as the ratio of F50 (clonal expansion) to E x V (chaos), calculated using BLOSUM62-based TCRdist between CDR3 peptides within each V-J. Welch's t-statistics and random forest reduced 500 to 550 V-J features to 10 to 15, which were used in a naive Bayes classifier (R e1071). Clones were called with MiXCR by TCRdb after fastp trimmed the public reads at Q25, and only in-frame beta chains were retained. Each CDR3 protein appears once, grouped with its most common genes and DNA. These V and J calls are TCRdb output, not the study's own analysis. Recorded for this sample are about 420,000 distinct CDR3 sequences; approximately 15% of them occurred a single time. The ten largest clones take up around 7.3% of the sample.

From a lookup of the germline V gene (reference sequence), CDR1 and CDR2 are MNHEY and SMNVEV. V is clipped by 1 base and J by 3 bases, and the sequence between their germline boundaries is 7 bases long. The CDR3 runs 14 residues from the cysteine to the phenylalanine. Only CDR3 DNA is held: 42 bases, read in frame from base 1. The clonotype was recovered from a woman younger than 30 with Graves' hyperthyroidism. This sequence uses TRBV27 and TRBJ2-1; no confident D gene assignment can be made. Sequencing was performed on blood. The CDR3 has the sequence CASSLWVDYNEQFF. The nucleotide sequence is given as TGTGCCAGCAGTTTATGGGTCGACTACAATGAGCAGTTCTTC.